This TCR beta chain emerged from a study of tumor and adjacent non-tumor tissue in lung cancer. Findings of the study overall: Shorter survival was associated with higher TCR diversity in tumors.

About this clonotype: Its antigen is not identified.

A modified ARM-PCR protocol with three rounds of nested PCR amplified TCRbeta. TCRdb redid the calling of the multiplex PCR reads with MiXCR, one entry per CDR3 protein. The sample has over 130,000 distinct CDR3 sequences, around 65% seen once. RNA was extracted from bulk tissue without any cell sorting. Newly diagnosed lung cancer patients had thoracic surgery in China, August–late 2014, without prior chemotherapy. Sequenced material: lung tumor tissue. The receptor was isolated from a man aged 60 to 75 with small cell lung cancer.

The CDR3 loop reads CISSLEGGIEAFF. The CDR3 nucleotides read TGTATCAGCAGCTTAGAGGGAGGTATTGAAGCTTTCTTT. V and J are TRBV11-3 and TRBJ1-1; unclear D gene. The CDR3 runs 13 residues. In germline, CDR1 is SGHNT, CDR2 YENEEA.